These 7 T cell receptor beta chains share one sample of origin, sequenced in a study of shared clonotypes between healthy human individuals. This table comes from immunoSEQ multiplex PCR, and its TCRdb copy is limited to in-frame clones, with some not included. Of 950,000 to 1,300,000 clones in the sample, under 80% were seen once. Sequenced: memory CD4+ T cells sorted from blood. Subset here: CD45RA-negative fraction. All receptors come from a man between 18 and 35 years old in good health.

This chain links TRBV28 with TRBJ2-7; D is ambiguous. Germline V gives CDR1 MDHEN, CDR2 SYDVKM. This CDR3 comprises 16 residues. Between the trimmed V and J ends, which lost 5 bases and 1 base, there was a span of 18 bases. This CDR3 reads CASSLTGRQGSYEQYF. The CDR3 region has the DNA TGTGCCAGCAGTCTTACCGGACGGCAAGGATCCTACGAGCAGTACTTC.

The V gene is TRBV6-5, the J gene TRBJ1-6; weak D call: TRBD1 (5 bases). Germline CDR1 reads MNHEY; CDR2 reads SVGAGI. V was pared by 10 bases and J by 0 bases, with 13 bases between. The CDR3 totals 15 residues. CDR3 region: CATQAGGSYNSPLHF. As DNA, the CDR3 is TGTGCCACCCAGGCGGGGGGCTCCTATAATTCACCCCTCCACTTT.

This chain uses TRBV6-1 with TRBJ1-2; D is possibly TRBD1 (5 bases). Trimming took 2 bases from V and 4 from J, leaving 11 bases between them. From germline, CDR1 is MNHNS and CDR2 SASEGT. CDR3 length: 14 amino acids. CDR3 bases: TGTGCCAGCAGTGAACCTTGGGGGGTCTATGGCTACACCTTC. Translated: CASSEPWGVYGYTF.

J is TRBJ1-1 and V is TRBV6-5, with D perhaps matching TRBD1 (5 bases). The CDR3 totals 14 residues. Trimming left V 9 bases short and J 8 bases short, with 22 bases between. Per germline, CDR1 MNHEY and CDR2 SVGAGI. The CDR3 DNA reads TGTGCCAGTACTCCGGGGCCACTTAGGGGAGAAGCTTTCTTT. Translated: CASTPGPLRGEAFF.

This sequence joins TRBV5-4 and TRBJ1-4, with D possibly being TRBD1 (6 bases). The germline gives CDR1 SGHNT, CDR2 YYREEE (reference sequence). V was cut by 4 bases and J by 4 bases, with 14 bases left in between. The CDR3 loop spans 15 amino acids. CDR3 bases: TGTGCCAGCAGCCTAAGGGGGGCGAATAATGAAAAACTGTTTTTT. Translated, it gives CASSLRGANNEKLFF.

The V call is TRBV6-1, the J call TRBJ1-1, with D possibly TRBD1 on 6 matching bases. Looked up from germline, CDR1 is MNHNS and CDR2 is SASEGT. The CDR3 consists of 14 residues. The ends were cut back, 10 bases at V and 4 bases at J, with 19 bases in the middle. CDR3: CAIRGQTGSTEAFF. The CDR3 DNA follows: TGTGCCATCAGGGGCCAAACAGGGAGCACTGAAGCTTTCTTT.

The chain joins TRBV9 to TRBJ2-3; 13 bases line up with TRBD2. From germline, CDR1 is SGDLS and CDR2 YYNGEE. The ends lost 2 bases at V and 6 bases at J; junction bases unmatched: 0. The CDR3 is 14 residues long. The CDR3 DNA is TGTGCCAGCAGCGTGACTAGCGGGGGGGATACGCAGTATTTT. It encodes CASSVTSGGDTQYF.